A selection of T cell receptor beta chains follows, all from one sample in a study of early T cells in non-severe SARS-CoV-2 infection. Each CDR3 protein gets one entry after TCRdb re-called the 5' RACE reads with MiXCR. The data show approximately 80,000 distinct CDR3 sequences, approximately 12% seen once. Specimen: whole blood. The receptors stem from an adult who was a healthcare worker with PCR-confirmed SARS-CoV-2 infection or an uninfected control (not recorded which). CDR3s include the opening cysteine and the closing phenylalanine or tryptophan. Fields, in order: V gene, clone size, J gene, D gene, CDR3 DNA, CDR3 protein. The D gene is left open where the match is weak. Rows give clone size only sometimes, using once, few, many, or a class for an expanded clone.

TRBV30	many	TRBJ2-1	TRBD2	TGTGCCTGGAGTGAGGGACTAGCTTCCAATGAGCAGTTCTTC	CAWSEGLASNEQFF
TRBV18	NA	TRBJ2-7	NA	TGTGCCAGCTCACCAACCGAGGGAGGAGGCGAGCAGTACTTC	CASSPTEGGGEQYF
TRBV5-4	NA	TRBJ2-1	TRBD2	TGTGCCAGCAGCTTGGAAGGCGGGGCGGGAGGGACCTACAATGAGCAGTTCTTC	CASSLEGGAGGTYNEQFF
TRBV18	NA	TRBJ2-1	NA	TGTGCCAGCTCACCTGCAGCAACAGATGAGCAGTTCTTC	CASSPAATDEQFF
TRBV28	NA	TRBJ2-3	NA	TGTGCCAGCCAAGTTTCAGATACGCAGTATTTT	CASQVSDTQYF
TRBV27	many	TRBJ1-6	TRBD1	TGTGCCAGCAGTCGGGACAGGGGCTATTCACCCCTCCACTTT	CASSRDRGYSPLHF
TRBV28	NA	TRBJ1-5	NA	TGTGCCAGCAGTTACTCCTCTGGGCGGGTAAGCAATCAGCCCCAGCATTTT	CASSYSSGRVSNQPQHF
TRBV20-1	NA	TRBJ2-3	NA	TGCAGTGCTAGGATGAGGGCTGCTAGCACAGATACGCAGTATTTT	CSARMRAASTDTQYF
TRBV28	few	TRBJ2-3	TRBD2	TGTGCCAGCGGCAAACTAGCGGGAGTCGGAGATACGCAGTATTTT	CASGKLAGVGDTQYF
TRBV19	many	TRBJ2-1	TRBD2	TGTGCCAGTAGTATAAGCCTAGCGGGAATGAATGAGCAGTTCTTC	CASSISLAGMNEQFF
TRBV6-5	many	TRBJ1-1	TRBD1	TGTGCCAGCAGTTACCGTACAGGGGATGCAGCTTTCTTT	CASSYRTGDAAFF